These T cell receptor beta chains were read from a single sample in a study of vaccination and CD4 T cells after COVID-19. No antigens are known for them. Each CDR3 protein is one row after TCRdb ran MiXCR on the PCR reads. The sample includes about 15,000 distinct CDR3 sequences, more than 35% seen only once; the top ten take roughly 5.5%. This sample comprised CD4+ T cells from blood, cultured in vitro, obtained before SARS-CoV-2 vaccination. These receptor sequences come from a human donor who had recovered from COVID-19. Both conserved end residues are part of each CDR3.

>TRBJ2-1|TRBV12-3/TRBV12-4
CASSLLAGSYNEQFF
>TRBJ2-7|TRBV28
CASSFPGTVTYEQYF
>.|TRBV20-1
CSARVPPDQPQYF
>TRBJ2-2|TRBV6-2/TRBV6-3
CATQSPGGRTGELFF
>TRBJ2-1|TRBV19
CASRMTEYNEQFF
>TRBJ2-7|TRBV6-5
CASSYGGLAGRRDEQYF
>TRBJ1-1|TRBV5-1
CASSLTGVGTEAFF
>TRBJ1-2|TRBV20-1
CSARETENYGYTF
>TRBJ1-1|TRBV7-8
CASSLAQGAPGTEAFF
>TRBJ1-2|TRBV5-4
CASSQAGQGGRGYTF
>TRBJ1-1|TRBV6-2/TRBV6-3
CASSWTGIAEAFF
>TRBJ2-7|TRBV15
CATSRDFGTSGPYEQYF
>TRBJ1-2|TRBV6-2/TRBV6-3
CASSYPQGRGYTF
>TRBJ1-2|TRBV7-2
CASSSDADFLAGYIF
>TRBJ2-1|TRBV30
CATSRGHNEQFF
>TRBJ2-7|TRBV7-2
CASSRRLAGVYEQYF
>TRBJ2-7|TRBV11-2
CASSLERGEQYF
>TRBJ1-1|TRBV28
CASPPTQGLNTEAFF
>TRBJ2-1|TRBV20-1
CSARTSSYNEQFF
>TRBJ2-2|TRBV7-3
CASSLQTGGTGELFF
>TRBJ2-7|TRBV7-2
CASSLVRGSSYEQYF
>TRBJ1-2|TRBV7-2
CASSRLRQGMNYGYTF
>TRBJ1-6|TRBV5-1
CASSLETENSPLHF
>TRBJ2-7|TRBV28
CASSPSGSFYEQYF
>TRBJ1-1|TRBV20-1
CSALGPRGFF
>TRBJ1-5|TRBV6-1
CASSPLELVTGNQPQHF
>TRBJ1-5|TRBV7-8
CASSLTLDPNQPQHF
>TRBJ1-5|TRBV20-1
CSARAGQGYSNQPQHF
>TRBJ2-7|TRBV7-9
CASSLSRAGKGEQYF
>TRBJ1-5|TRBV6-2/TRBV6-3
CASSSTGGANQPQHF
>TRBJ2-2|TRBV19
CASSVSNTGELFF
>TRBJ1-2|TRBV6-4
CASSAPRFRAYGYTF
>TRBJ2-3|TRBV20-1
CSARVSKRQSTDTQYF
>TRBJ1-1|TRBV5-1
CASSLGTTRGPMNTEAFF
>TRBJ2-7|TRBV11-1
CASSGNRDFNYEQYF
>TRBJ1-2|TRBV7-8
CASSLARQGYGYTF
>TRBJ2-7|TRBV6-5
CASSYRGQGVYEQYF
>TRBJ1-5|TRBV19
CASSPGRGSNQPQHF
>TRBJ1-5|TRBV6-1
CASRISSNQPQHF
>TRBJ1-2|TRBV6-5
CASSYASNYGYTF
>TRBJ1-1|TRBV19
CASSVGQGTGAEAFF
>TRBJ1-1|TRBV20-1
CSARRPLNIEAFF
>TRBJ1-5|TRBV20-1
CSASLTRQMDRNQPQHF
>TRBJ2-1|TRBV20-1
CSARRRLAKLSYNEQFF
>TRBJ2-7|TRBV5-1
CASSLGVVVHEQYF
>TRBJ2-7|TRBV6-2/TRBV6-3
CASSYPPPFGSYEQYF
>TRBJ1-1|TRBV11-3
CASSFLTGAARQDTEAFF
>TRBJ1-5|TRBV28
CASRAGLNQPQHF
>TRBJ2-3|TRBV7-2
CASSSGRGGRTQYF